This T cell receptor (beta chain) was sequenced during a study of T-cell reconstitution after alpha-beta-depleted transplantation in children. Germline values: CDR1 SGHTA, CDR2 FQGNSA. The CDR3 is made up of 16 amino acids. J was trimmed by 2 bases and V by 5 bases; bases with no gene match: 9. Using unique molecular identifiers, the investigators prepared the TCRbeta library. TCRdb processed the PCR reads anew with MiXCR; each CDR3 protein has one entry. The repertoire has 440,000 or so distinct CDR3 sequences, 11% of them found once; the top ten carry roughly 5.1%. This clonotype has more than one count but fewer than ten.

This TCR came from a human donor who donated a stem cell graft to a child with acute myeloid leukemia. This material consisted of PBMCs from the stem cell graft donor, taken from the stem cell graft. V gene TRBV7-2 combines with J gene TRBJ1-5; 7 positions match TRBD1. Written as DNA, the CDR3 is TGTGCCAGCAGCAGAAACAGGGGTCGGGGCAATCAGCCCCAGCATTTT. It translates to CASSRNRGRGNQPQHF.